This is a list of T cell receptor beta chains from one sample in a study of cytomegalovirus exposure and HLA in healthy donors. Libraries were prepared by immunoSEQ multiplex PCR; TCRdb keeps only in-frame clonotypes and omits some of them. The sample includes about 200,000 clones, 55% to 75% of them seen just once. Sequencing was carried out using PBMCs. The source of these receptors is a man aged 35 to 55 in good health and CMV-seropositive. Each CDR3 is given with its conserved first and last residue. A D gene is named only where the DNA matches it firmly. The size of a clone is reported for some rows only, either as once, few or many, or as a class for expanded clones.

d_call | clone_size | j_call | v_call | cdr3_nt | cdr3_aa
NA | NA | TRBJ2-3 | TRBV6-1 | TGTGCCAGCAGTGAAGGGGGGGGCAGGGTCACAGATACGCAGTATTTT | CASSEGGGRVTDTQYF
TRBD2 | NA | TRBJ2-1 | TRBV6-6 | TGTGCCAGCAGTTCTAGCGGGGGGGCAGTCAATGAGCAGTTCTTC | CASSSSGGAVNEQFF
TRBD1 | NA | TRBJ1-2 | TRBV28 | TGTGCCAGCAGTCCCTCGACAGGGGGACCTGGCTACACCTTC | CASSPSTGGPGYTF
TRBD1 | NA | TRBJ1-6 | TRBV15 | TGTGCCACCAGCAGAGATCAAGGGACAGGGGATTCACCCCTCCACTTT | CATSRDQGTGDSPLHF
NA | NA | TRBJ2-1 | TRBV19 | TGTGCCAGTAGTGGTAGCACCTACAATGAGCAGTTCTTC | CASSGSTYNEQFF
TRBD1 | NA | TRBJ1-1 | TRBV2 | TGTGCCAGCAGTGCGGACAGGGCGACGAACACTGAGGCTTTCTTT | CASSADRATNTEAFF
NA | few | TRBJ2-2 | TRBV5-1 | TGCGCCAGCAGCCCAGGGGTTGGCGGGGAGCTGTTTTTT | CASSPGVGGELFF
NA | NA | TRBJ2-7 | TRBV7-2 | TGTGCCAGCAGCTTAGAGGGGGTGATCACCTACGAGCAGTACTTC | CASSLEGVITYEQYF
NA | NA | TRBJ1-6 | TRBV6-5 | TGTGCCAGCACTTCAGGTTCACCCCTCCACTTT | CASTSGSPLHF
NA | NA | TRBJ1-1 | TRBV28 | TGTGCCAGCAGCCCAGCCGACAGTTATGAAGCTTTCTTT | CASSPADSYEAFF
TRBD1 | NA | TRBJ2-1 | TRBV7-9 | TGTGCCAGCAGCCCTGTCGGGGGACAGGGAGGGTGGAATGAGCAGTTCTTC | CASSPVGGQGGWNEQFF
TRBD2 | few | TRBJ2-5 | TRBV18 | TGTGCCAGCTCACCCGGGGGGTTCTACCAAGAGACCCAGTACTTC | CASSPGGFYQETQYF
NA | NA | TRBJ1-2 | TRBV2 | TGTGCCAGCAGTGTAACGGGGGTCTATGGCTACACCTTC | CASSVTGVYGYTF
NA | once | TRBJ2-7 | TRBV28 | TGTGCCAGCACAGATAGGACAGCAACCTACGAGCAGTACTTC | CASTDRTATYEQYF
NA | NA | TRBJ1-2 | TRBV19 | TGTGCCAGTAGTGAGGCGACCTTTCCAGGCTACACCTTC | CASSEATFPGYTF
TRBD2 | NA | TRBJ2-7 | TRBV6-5 | TGTGCCAGCACCCAGGGAGGGGAGGAGCAGTACTTC | CASTQGGEEQYF
NA | NA | TRBJ1-1 | TRBV10-3 | TGTGCCATCAGTGAGTCGACAGTCTTGAACACTGAAGCTTTCTTT | CAISESTVLNTEAFF
TRBD2 | once | TRBJ2-3 | TRBV7-2 | TGTGCCAGCAGCTCGACAGCGGGGCGCACAGATACGCAGTATTTT | CASSSTAGRTDTQYF
NA | NA | TRBJ1-1 | TRBV9 | TGTGCCAGCAGCGTAGGAAGGGGTTCGGACACTGAAGCTTTCTTT | CASSVGRGSDTEAFF
TRBD1 | few | TRBJ2-4 | TRBV6-5 | TGTGCCAGCAGTTACTCCGGGACAGGGGCCAAAAACATTCAGTACTTC | CASSYSGTGAKNIQYF
TRBD2 | NA | TRBJ2-7 | TRBV5-5 | TGTGCCAGCAGCTTGGCCGGGAGGGACCCAGCGTACGAGCAGTACTTC | CASSLAGRDPAYEQYF
NA | few | TRBJ2-3 | TRBV29-1 | TGCAGCGTTGTGCGCCGAGCGACCAACAGCACAGATACGCAGTATTTT | CSVVRRATNSTDTQYF
NA | NA | TRBJ1-1 | TRBV5-1 | TGCGCCAGCAGCACGGGGGTGGTGGGGGACACTGAAGCTTTCTTT | CASSTGVVGDTEAFF
NA | NA | TRBJ2-1 | TRBV6-1 | TGTGCCAGCAGTGCTTTCTACTTTAATGAGCAGTTCTTC | CASSAFYFNEQFF
NA | NA | TRBJ1-6 | TRBV7-9 | TGTGCCAGCAGCGCCTTTAGGACACGAGATAATTCACCCCTCCACTTT | CASSAFRTRDNSPLHF
NA | NA | TRBJ1-1 | TRBV2 | TGTGCCAGCCGGGGGGATAGAAACACTGAAGCTTTCTTT | CASRGDRNTEAFF
TRBD1 | NA | TRBJ1-4 | TRBV5-1 | TGCGCCAGCAGCCGCGGGACAGGGTGGGAAGAACTGTTTTTT | CASSRGTGWEELFF
TRBD1 | few | TRBJ2-1 | TRBV27 | TGTGCCAGCAGTTTACCGGGACAGGGCTATGAGCAGTTCTTC | CASSLPGQGYEQFF
TRBD2 | once | TRBJ2-1 | TRBV7-9 | TGTGCCAGCAGCTCCCCCTTAGCGGGAAATGAGCAGTTCTTC | CASSSPLAGNEQFF
TRBD1 | NA | TRBJ2-7 | TRBV11-2 | TGTGCCAGCAGCTTAGATGCGACAGGGGGCTGGTACGAGCAGTACTTC | CASSLDATGGWYEQYF
NA | NA | TRBJ1-5 | TRBV19 | TGTGCCAGTAGTATGGCCCAACAGCCCCAGCATTTT | CASSMAQQPQHF
TRBD1 | NA | TRBJ2-1 | TRBV7-2 | TGTGCCAGCAGCTCGGACAGGGGCCACAATGAGCAGTTCTTC | CASSSDRGHNEQFF
NA | NA | TRBJ1-4 | TRBV7-2 | TGTGCCAGCAGGAGTACCCCAACTAATGAAAAACTGTTTTTT | CASRSTPTNEKLFF
TRBD1 | NA | TRBJ1-4 | TRBV19 | TGTGCCAGTAGTTTGGGACAGGGGAATGAAAAACTGTTTTTT | CASSLGQGNEKLFF
NA | NA | TRBJ2-7 | TRBV29-1 | TGCAGCGTGAGGTCCGGAGGGGAGCAGTACTTC | CSVRSGGEQYF
TRBD1 | NA | TRBJ2-3 | TRBV19 | TGTGCCAGTAGTACGGGACAGGTGGTCACAGATACGCAGTATTTT | CASSTGQVVTDTQYF
TRBD1 | NA | TRBJ2-6 | TRBV11-1 | TGTGCCAGCAGCTTGGACAGGGGAGGGGGGGCCAACGTCCTGACTTTC | CASSLDRGGGANVLTF
TRBD2 | NA | TRBJ2-3 | TRBV15 | TGTGCCACCAGCAGAAGAAGCGGGGGAAGAGCGACAGATACGCAGTATTTT | CATSRRSGGRATDTQYF
NA | few | TRBJ2-2 | TRBV27 | TGTGCCAGCAGTTTCCCGGGACTCACCGGGGAGCTGTTTTTT | CASSFPGLTGELFF
TRBD1 | NA | TRBJ1-6 | TRBV6-6 | TGTGCCAGCAGTTACGACAGGGGGCAGAATTCACCCCTCCACTTT | CASSYDRGQNSPLHF
NA | NA | TRBJ2-7 | TRBV7-6 | TGTGCCAGCAGCACGCAGGGGCCGCGCAGCTCCTACGAGCAGTACTTC | CASSTQGPRSSYEQYF
NA | NA | TRBJ2-3 | TRBV5-6 | TGTGCCAGCAGCTTCTCTGTTAGCACAGATACGCAGTATTTT | CASSFSVSTDTQYF
NA | few | TRBJ1-1 | TRBV7-7 | TGTGCCAGCAGCTTATCCGCGGGGGGAGAAGCTTTCTTT | CASSLSAGGEAFF
NA | NA | TRBJ1-5 | TRBV5-8 | TGTGCCAGCACCGAGACTACCATGGCTGGCAATCAGCCCCAGCATTTT | CASTETTMAGNQPQHF
NA | NA | TRBJ1-5 | TRBV6-1 | TGTGCCAGCAGTGAAGAGATGCAGGGTCAGCCCCAGCATTTT | CASSEEMQGQPQHF
TRBD1 | few | TRBJ1-2 | TRBV7-9 | TGTGCCAGCAGCCGGGACAGGGATGGGTATGGCTACACCTTC | CASSRDRDGYGYTF
TRBD1 | NA | TRBJ1-2 | TRBV7-2 | TGTGCCAGCAGCCTCTCGGACAGGGTTAACTATGGCTACACCTTC | CASSLSDRVNYGYTF
TRBD1 | NA | TRBJ2-7 | TRBV5-6 | TGTGCCAGCGCGTGGGACAGGGACTACGAGCAGTACTTC | CASAWDRDYEQYF